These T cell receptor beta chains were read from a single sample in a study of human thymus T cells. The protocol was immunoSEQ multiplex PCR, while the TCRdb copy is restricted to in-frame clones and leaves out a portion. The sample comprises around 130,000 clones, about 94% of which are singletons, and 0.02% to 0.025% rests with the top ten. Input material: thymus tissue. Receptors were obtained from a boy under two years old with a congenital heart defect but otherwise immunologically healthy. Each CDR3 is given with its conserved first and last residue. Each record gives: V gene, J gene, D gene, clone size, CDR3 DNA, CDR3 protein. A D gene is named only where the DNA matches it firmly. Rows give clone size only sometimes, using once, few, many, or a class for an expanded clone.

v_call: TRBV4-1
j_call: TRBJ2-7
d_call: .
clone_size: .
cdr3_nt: TGCGCCAGCAGCCAAGATCAGGCAGGATACGAGCAGTACTTC
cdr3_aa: CASSQDQAGYEQYF

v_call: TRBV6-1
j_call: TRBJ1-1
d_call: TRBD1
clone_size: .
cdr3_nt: TGTGCCAGCAGTGACGGAACTTGGAGACAGGGGGAGGACACTGAAGCTTTCTTT
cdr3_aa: CASSDGTWRQGEDTEAFF

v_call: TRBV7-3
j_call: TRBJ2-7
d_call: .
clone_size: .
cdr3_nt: TGTGCCAGCAGCTTAACCCCGACAGGCTCCTACGAGCAGTACTTC
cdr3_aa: CASSLTPTGSYEQYF

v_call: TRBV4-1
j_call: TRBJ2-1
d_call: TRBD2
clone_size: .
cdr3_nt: TGCGCCAGCAGCCATGGTGCTAGCGGGGGACAATACAATGAGCAGTTCTTC
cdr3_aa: CASSHGASGGQYNEQFF

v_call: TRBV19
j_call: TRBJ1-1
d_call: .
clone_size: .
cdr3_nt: TGTGCCAGTAGTACCCTCCATCAACGAGGGAACACTGAAGCTTTCTTT
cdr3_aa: CASSTLHQRGNTEAFF

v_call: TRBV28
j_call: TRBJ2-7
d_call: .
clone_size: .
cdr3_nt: TGTGCCAGCAGTTTAACAGAGGCGTACGAGCAGTACTTC
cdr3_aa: CASSLTEAYEQYF

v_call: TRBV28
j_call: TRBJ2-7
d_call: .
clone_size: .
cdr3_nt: TGTGCCAGCAGTTTATCCCCGCCTTACACGGCCTCCTACGAGCAGTACTTC
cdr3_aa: CASSLSPPYTASYEQYF

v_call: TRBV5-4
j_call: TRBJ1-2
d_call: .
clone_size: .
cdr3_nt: TGCGCCAGCAGCCAATGGGACGCCGGCTATGGCTACACCTTC
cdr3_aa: CASSQWDAGYGYTF

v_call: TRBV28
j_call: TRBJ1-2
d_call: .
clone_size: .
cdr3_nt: TGTGCCAGCAGTGGACAGAATGATCCCTATGGCTACACCTTC
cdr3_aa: CASSGQNDPYGYTF

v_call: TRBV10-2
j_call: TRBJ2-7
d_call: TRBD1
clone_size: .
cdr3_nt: TGCGCCAGCACCCAAGGACAGGGACTCCCCTACGAGCAGTACTTC
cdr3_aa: CASTQGQGLPYEQYF

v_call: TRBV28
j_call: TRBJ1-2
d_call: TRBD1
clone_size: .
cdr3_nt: TGTGCCAGCAATCTTGGTTGGGACAGGGGGGAACGGGGGAGCGGCTACACCTTC
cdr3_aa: CASNLGWDRGERGSGYTF

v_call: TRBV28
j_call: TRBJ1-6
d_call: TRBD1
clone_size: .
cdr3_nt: TGTGCCAGCAGTTTCCGAGGACAGGGACTCAATTGGCTAAATTCACCCCTCCACTTT
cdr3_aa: CASSFRGQGLNWLNSPLHF

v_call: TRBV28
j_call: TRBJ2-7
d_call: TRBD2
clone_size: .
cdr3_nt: TGTGCCAGCAGCTCTAGCGGGGGAAGCTCCTACGAGCAGTACTTC
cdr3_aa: CASSSSGGSSYEQYF

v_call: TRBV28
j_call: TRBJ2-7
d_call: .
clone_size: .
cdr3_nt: TGTGCCAGCAGCGAGGGGGGGTTTTACGAGCAGTACTTC
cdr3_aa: CASSEGGFYEQYF

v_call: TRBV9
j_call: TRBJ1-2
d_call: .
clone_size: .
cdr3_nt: TGTGCCAGCCCACGGGGAAGCTATGGCTACACCTTC
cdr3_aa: CASPRGSYGYTF

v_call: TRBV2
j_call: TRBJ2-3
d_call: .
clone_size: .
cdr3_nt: TGTGCCAGCCCCGCCTCTTTAGGATCACGGCCAGATACGCAGTATTTT
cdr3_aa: CASPASLGSRPDTQYF

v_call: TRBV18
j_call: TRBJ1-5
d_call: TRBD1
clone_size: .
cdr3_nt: TGTGCCAGCTCACCACGATCGGGGACAGGGGGGAATCAGCCCCAGCATTTT
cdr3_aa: CASSPRSGTGGNQPQHF

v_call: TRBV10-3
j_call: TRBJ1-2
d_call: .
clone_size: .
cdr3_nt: TGTGCCATCAGTGAACTTATTCGGGGGATGGTGGATGGCTACACCTTC
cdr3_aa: CAISELIRGMVDGYTF

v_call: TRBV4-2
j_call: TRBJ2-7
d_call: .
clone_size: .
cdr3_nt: TGTGCCAGCAGCCAAGATACTGCTTCAGCGATTTCCTACGAGCAGTACTTC
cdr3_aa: CASSQDTASAISYEQYF

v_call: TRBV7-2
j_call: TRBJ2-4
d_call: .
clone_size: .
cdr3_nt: TGTGCCAGCAGCTTACAGCCCGCAGGGCCCAAAAACATTCAGTACTTC
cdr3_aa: CASSLQPAGPKNIQYF

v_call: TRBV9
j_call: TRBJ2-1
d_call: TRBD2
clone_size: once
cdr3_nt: TGTGCCAGCAGCGGGTTAAGACTAGCGGGGGGGCATTTGGATGAGCAGTTCTTC
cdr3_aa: CASSGLRLAGGHLDEQFF

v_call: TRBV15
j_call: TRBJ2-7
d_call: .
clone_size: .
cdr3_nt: TGTGCCACCAGCAGAGAGGTCCCGGGGGCTTTCGAGGGGTATGTCTACGAGCAGTACTTC
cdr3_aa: CATSREVPGAFEGYVYEQYF

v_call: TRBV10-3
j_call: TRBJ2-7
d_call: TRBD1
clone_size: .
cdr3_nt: TGTGCCATCACTGCCGGGACAGGGGGGGCCTACGAGCAGTACTTC
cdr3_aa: CAITAGTGGAYEQYF

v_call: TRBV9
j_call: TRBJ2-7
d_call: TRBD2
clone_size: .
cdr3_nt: TGTGCCAGCAGCGTAACGGGGGGGCCCTTCGAGCAGTACTTC
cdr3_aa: CASSVTGGPFEQYF

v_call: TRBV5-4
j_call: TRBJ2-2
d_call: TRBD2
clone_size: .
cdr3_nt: TGTGCCAGCAGCTTGGCCAGCGGGGGGGCGAACACCGGGGAGCTGTTTTTT
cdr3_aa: CASSLASGGANTGELFF

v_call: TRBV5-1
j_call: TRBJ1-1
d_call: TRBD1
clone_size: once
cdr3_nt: TGCGCCAGCAGCAGACAGGGCACTGAAGCTTTCTTT
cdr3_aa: CASSRQGTEAFF

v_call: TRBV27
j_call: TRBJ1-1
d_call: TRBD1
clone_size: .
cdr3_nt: TGTGCCAGTAGATGGACAGGGTTGTGGGCGGAAGCTTTCTTT
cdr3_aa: CASRWTGLWAEAFF

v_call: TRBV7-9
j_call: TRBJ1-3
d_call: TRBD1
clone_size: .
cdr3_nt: TGTGCCAGCAGCTCGACCTCTGACAGGGCTGGAAACACCATATATTTT
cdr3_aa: CASSSTSDRAGNTIYF

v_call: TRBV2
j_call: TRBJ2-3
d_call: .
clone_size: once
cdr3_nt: TGTGCCAGCAGTGACCTGACCCACACAGATACGCAGTATTTT
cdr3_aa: CASSDLTHTDTQYF

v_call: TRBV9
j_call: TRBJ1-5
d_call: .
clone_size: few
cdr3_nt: TGTGCCAGTTTCTCCCCATGGCCGGAATACAATCAGCCCCAGCATTTT
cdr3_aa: CASFSPWPEYNQPQHF

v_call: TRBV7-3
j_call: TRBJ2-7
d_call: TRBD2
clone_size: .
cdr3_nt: TGTGCCAGCAGCTTAAAAGTCGGTAGCGGGGACGAGCAGTACTTC
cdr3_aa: CASSLKVGSGDEQYF

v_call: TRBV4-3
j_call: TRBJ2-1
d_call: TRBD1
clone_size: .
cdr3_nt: TGCGCCAGCAGCCAACTCGCCGGGACAGGTAACAACAATGAGCAGTTCTTC
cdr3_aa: CASSQLAGTGNNNEQFF

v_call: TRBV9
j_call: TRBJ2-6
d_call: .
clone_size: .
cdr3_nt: TGTGCCAGCAGCGTAGTCGGGTCTGGGGCCAACGTCCTGACTTTC
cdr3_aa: CASSVVGSGANVLTF

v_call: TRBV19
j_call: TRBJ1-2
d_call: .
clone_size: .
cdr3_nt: TGTGCCAGTAGTCCCAGGGCGAGGCAGGGCCTATGCTATGGCTACACCTTC
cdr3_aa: CASSPRARQGLCYGYTF

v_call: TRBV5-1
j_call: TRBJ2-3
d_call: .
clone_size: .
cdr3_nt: TGCGCCAGCAGCCCCAACAGGGTCCGCACAGATACGCAGTATTTT
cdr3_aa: CASSPNRVRTDTQYF

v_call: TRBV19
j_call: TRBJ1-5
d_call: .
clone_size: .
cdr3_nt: TGTGCCAGTAGTATAGATCTCAGGGTCCAGGGGCAGCCCCAGCATTTT
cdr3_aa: CASSIDLRVQGQPQHF

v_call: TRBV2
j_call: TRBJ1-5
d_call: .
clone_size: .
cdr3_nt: TGTGCCAGCAGGCCCGTCAGGGGACTTACCAGCAATCAGCCCCAGCATTTT
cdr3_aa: CASRPVRGLTSNQPQHF

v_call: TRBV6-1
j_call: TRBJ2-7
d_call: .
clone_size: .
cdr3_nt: TGTGCCACACTTGGCCCCTACGAGCAGTACTTC
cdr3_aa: CATLGPYEQYF

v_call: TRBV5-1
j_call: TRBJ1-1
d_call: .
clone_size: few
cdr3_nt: TGCGCCAGCAGCGACGGGTCCTTACGGAACACTGAAGCTTTCTTT
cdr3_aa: CASSDGSLRNTEAFF

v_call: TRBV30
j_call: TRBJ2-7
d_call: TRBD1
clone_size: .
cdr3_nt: TGTGCCTGGAGTCAGGGGGCTAGGGACGAGCAGTACTTC
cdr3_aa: CAWSQGARDEQYF

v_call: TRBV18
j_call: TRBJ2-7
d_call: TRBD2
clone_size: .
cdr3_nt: TGTGCCAGCTCGACCTACGGGGGGGCGGGCGACGAGCAGTACTTC
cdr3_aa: CASSTYGGAGDEQYF

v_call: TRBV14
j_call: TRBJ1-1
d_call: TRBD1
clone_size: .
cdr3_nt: TGTGCCAGCAGCCAAGGCACGAGGACAGGGACGCCTGAAGCTTTCTTT
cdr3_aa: CASSQGTRTGTPEAFF

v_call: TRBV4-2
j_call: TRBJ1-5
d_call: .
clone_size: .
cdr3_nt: TGTGCCAGCAGCCAAGATCGTGGGACCTGGCACCCTGGGGGGGGTGGTCAGCCCCAGCATTTT
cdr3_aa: CASSQDRGTWHPGGGGQPQHF

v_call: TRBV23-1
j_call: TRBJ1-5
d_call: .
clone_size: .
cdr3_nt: TGCGCCAGCAGTCAATCTGGCAGCAATCAGCCCCAGCATTTT
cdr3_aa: CASSQSGSNQPQHF

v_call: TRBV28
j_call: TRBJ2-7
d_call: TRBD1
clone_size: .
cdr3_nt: TGTGCCAGCAGTCGCGCCGGGACAGGCTACTACGAGCAGTACTTC
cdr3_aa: CASSRAGTGYYEQYF